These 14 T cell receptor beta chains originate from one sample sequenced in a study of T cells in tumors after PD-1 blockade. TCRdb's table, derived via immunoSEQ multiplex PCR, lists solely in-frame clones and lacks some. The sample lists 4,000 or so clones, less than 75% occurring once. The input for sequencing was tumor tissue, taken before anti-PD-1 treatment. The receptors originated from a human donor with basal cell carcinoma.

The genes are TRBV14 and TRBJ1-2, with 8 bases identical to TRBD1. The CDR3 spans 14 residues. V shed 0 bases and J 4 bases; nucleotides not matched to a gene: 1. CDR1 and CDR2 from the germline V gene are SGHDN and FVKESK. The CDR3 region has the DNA TGTGCCAGCAGCCAAGAGGGGACAGGCTATGGCTACACCTTC. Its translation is CASSQEGTGYGYTF.

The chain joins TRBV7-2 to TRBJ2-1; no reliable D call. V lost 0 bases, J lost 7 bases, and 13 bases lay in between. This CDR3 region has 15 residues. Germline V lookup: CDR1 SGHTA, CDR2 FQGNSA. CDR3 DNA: TGTGCCAGCAGCTTAGCTGGGCAGCGTGGTAATGAGCAGTTCTTC. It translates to CASSLAGQRGNEQFF.

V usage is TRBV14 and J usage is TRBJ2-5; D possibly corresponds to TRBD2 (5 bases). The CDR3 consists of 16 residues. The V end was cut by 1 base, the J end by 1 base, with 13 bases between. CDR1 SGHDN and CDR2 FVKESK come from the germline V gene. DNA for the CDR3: TGTGCCAGCAGCCAAGGGGTCTTAGCGTTCCAAGAGACCCAGTACTTC. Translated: CASSQGVLAFQETQYF.

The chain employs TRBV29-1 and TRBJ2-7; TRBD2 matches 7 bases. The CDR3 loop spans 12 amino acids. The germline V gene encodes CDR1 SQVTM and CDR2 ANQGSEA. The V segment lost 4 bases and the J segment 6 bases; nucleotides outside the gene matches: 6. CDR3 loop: CSVGGLDGEQYF. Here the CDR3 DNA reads TGCAGCGTTGGCGGACTAGACGGCGAGCAGTACTTC.

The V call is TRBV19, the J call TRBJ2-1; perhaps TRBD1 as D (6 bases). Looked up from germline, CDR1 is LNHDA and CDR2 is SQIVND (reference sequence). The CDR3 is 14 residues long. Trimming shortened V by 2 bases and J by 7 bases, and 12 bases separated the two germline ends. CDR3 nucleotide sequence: TGTGCCAGTAGTATAAGGCGACAGGCAAATGAGCAGTTCTTC. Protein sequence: CASSIRRQANEQFF.

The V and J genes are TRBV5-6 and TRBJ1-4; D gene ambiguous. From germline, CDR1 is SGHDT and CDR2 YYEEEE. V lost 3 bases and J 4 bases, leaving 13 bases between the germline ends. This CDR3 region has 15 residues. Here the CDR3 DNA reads TGTGCCAGCAGCTCTCTAAGGTCCAGTAATGAAAAACTGTTTTTT. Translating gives CASSSLRSSNEKLFF.

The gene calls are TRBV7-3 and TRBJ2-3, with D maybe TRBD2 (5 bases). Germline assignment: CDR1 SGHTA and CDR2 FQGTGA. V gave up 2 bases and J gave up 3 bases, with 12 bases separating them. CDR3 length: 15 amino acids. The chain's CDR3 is CASSLYGLRTDTQYF. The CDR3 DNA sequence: TGTGCCAGCAGCTTATATGGACTCCGAACAGATACGCAGTATTTT. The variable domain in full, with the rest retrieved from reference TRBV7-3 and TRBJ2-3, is GAGVSQTPSNKVTEKGKYVELRCDPISGHTALYWYRQSLGQGPEFLIYFQGTGAADDSGLPNDRFFAVRPEGSVSTLKIQRTERGDSAVYLCASSLYGLRTDTQYFGPGTRLTVL.

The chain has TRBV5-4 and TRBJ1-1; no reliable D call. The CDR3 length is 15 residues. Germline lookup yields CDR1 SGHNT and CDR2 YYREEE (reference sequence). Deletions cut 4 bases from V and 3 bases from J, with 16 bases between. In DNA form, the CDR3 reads TGTGCCAGCAGCCGGGAGGTGGTGATGGACACTGAAGCTTTCTTT. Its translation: CASSREVVMDTEAFF.

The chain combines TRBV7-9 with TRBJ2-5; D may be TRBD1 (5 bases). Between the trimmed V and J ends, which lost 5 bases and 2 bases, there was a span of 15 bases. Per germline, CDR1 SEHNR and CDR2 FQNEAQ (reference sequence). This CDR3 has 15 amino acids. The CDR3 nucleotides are TGTGCCAGCAGCCCCAGGGTAGGGCTACAAGAGACCCAGTACTTC. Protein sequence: CASSPRVGLQETQYF.

The CDR3 region has the DNA TGCGCCAGCAGCTTGGCAGGGTTTCTATTGGAGACCCAGTACTTC. Protein sequence: CASSLAGFLLETQYF. The V call is TRBV5-1, the J call TRBJ2-5; D possibly corresponds to TRBD1 (5 bases). The ends were cut back, 0 bases at V and 5 bases at J, with 14 bases in the middle. Germline values: CDR1 SGHRS, CDR2 YFSETQ. CDR3 length: 15 residues.

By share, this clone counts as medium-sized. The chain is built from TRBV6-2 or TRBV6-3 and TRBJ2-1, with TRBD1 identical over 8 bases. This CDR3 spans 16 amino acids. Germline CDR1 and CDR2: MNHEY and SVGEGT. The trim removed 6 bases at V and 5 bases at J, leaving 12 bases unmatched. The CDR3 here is CASRPPAGTGHNEQFF. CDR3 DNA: TGTGCCAGCAGACCTCCGGCCGGGACAGGCCACAATGAGCAGTTCTTC.

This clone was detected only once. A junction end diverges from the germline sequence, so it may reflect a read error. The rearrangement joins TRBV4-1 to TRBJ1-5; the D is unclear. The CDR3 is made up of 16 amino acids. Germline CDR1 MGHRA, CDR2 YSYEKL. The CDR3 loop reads CANSPEAFVSNQPQHF. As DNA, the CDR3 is TGCGCCAACAGCCCCGAAGCATTTGTTAGCAATCAGCCCCAGCATTTT.

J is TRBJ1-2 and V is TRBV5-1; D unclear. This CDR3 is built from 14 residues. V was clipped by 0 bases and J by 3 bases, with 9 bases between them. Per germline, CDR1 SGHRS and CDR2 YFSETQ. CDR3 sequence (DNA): TGCGCCAGCAGCTTGGCGGTAGATTACTATGGCTACACCTTC. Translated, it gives CASSLAVDYYGYTF. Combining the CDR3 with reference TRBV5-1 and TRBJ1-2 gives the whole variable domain KAGVTQTPRYLIKTRGQQVTLSCSPISGHRSVSWYQQTPGQGLQFLFEYFSETQRNKGNFPGRFSGRQFSNSRSEMNVSTLELGDSALYLCASSLAVDYYGYTFGSGTRLTVV.

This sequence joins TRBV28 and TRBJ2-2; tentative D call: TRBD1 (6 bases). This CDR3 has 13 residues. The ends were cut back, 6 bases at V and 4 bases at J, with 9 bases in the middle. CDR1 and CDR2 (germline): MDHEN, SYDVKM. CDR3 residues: CASSYRATGELFF. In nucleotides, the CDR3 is TGTGCCAGCAGCTACAGGGCCACCGGGGAGCTGTTTTTT.